This T cell receptor (beta chain) was identified in a study of early T cells in non-severe SARS-CoV-2 infection. This clonotype was seen more than once but under ten times. Looked up from germline, CDR1 is SGHAT and CDR2 is FQNNGV. The CDR3 spans 14 residues. V shed 2 bases and J shed 0 bases, with 2 bases lying between them. TCRdb passed the 5' RACE reads through MiXCR, listing each CDR3 protein once. The data show 60,000 or so distinct CDR3 sequences, 10% to 15% seen once. The source is an adult who was a healthcare worker with PCR-confirmed SARS-CoV-2 infection or an uninfected control (not recorded which). This rearrangement joins TRBV11-2 to TRBJ2-6; D call uncertain. Sequencing used whole blood. The CDR3 region has the DNA TGTGCCAGCAGCTTAAACTCTGGGGCCAACGTCCTGACTTTC. This translates into CASSLNSGANVLTF.